The 15 T cell receptor beta chains presented below share a single source sample, sequenced in a study of T cell changes during pregnancy in multiple sclerosis. Here immunoSEQ multiplex PCR was the method, and the copy in TCRdb shows in-frame clones only, minus some. The table lists fewer than 130,000 clones, just over 90% of them singletons, with about 3% in the top ten. The starting material was peripheral blood, obtained after pregnancy. These receptors all stem from a female donor with multiple sclerosis, enrolled in a pregnancy study.

J is TRBJ1-2 and V is TRBV10-3, with a tentative D call TRBD1 (5 bases). V lost 11 bases and J 3 bases, leaving 16 bases between the germline ends. The germline gives CDR1 ENHRY, CDR2 SYGVKD. The CDR3 totals 13 residues. This CDR3 is CAGGVDSDYGYTF. CDR3 nucleotides: TGTGCCGGAGGGGTCGACAGCGACTATGGCTACACCTTC.

This clone was detected once. The chain is built from TRBV6-1 and TRBJ1-4; 8 bases are a match to TRBD1. The CDR3 is made up of 15 amino acids. The V gene's germline CDR1 is MNHNS and CDR2 SASEGT. After removal of 4 bases from V and 2 bases from J, the junction contained 3 bases not matched to a gene. CDR3 loop: CASSAQGATNEKLFF. The CDR3 bases are TGTGCCAGCAGTGCCCAGGGGGCGACTAATGAAAAACTGTTTTTT.

This clone has a handful of counts. This rearrangement joins TRBV5-4 to TRBJ2-7; D is possibly TRBD1 (5 bases). CDR3 size: 14 residues. Germline V lookup: CDR1 SGHNT, CDR2 YYREEE (reference sequence). V was clipped by 0 bases and J by 2 bases, with 9 bases between them. The CDR3 bases are TGTGCCAGCAGCTTGGATAGCAGGGCCTACGAGCAGTACTTC. Translating it yields CASSLDSRAYEQYF.

The chain couples TRBV6-1 to TRBJ2-1; D is perhaps TRBD2 (6 bases). Germline CDR1 reads MNHNS; CDR2 reads SASEGT. The CDR3 totals 14 residues. V was cut by 3 bases and J by 9 bases, with 15 bases left in between. As DNA, the CDR3 is TGTGCCAGCAGTGACACCGGGGGTAGGAGTGAGCAGTTCTTC. Its translation is CASSDTGGRSEQFF.

The gene calls are TRBV9 and TRBJ1-1; 9 nucleotides align to TRBD1. Germline V gene data show CDR1 as SGDLS and CDR2 as YYNGEE. V was pared by 5 bases and J by 5 bases, with 13 bases of the junction left unmatched. This CDR3 is 16 amino acids long. The CDR3 spells CASSGIQGAENTEAFF. The CDR3 region has the DNA TGTGCCAGCAGTGGGATACAGGGGGCGGAGAATACTGAAGCTTTCTTT.

The gene calls are TRBV5-1 and TRBJ2-1, with 10 bases lining up with TRBD2. CDR1 and CDR2 from the germline V gene are SGHRS and YFSETQ. J was trimmed by 4 bases and V by 6 bases; bases with no gene match: 4. This CDR3 has 14 amino acids. The CDR3 region is CASTSSGGYNEQFF. CDR3 nucleotides: TGCGCCAGCACGAGTAGCGGGGGGTACAATGAGCAGTTCTTC.

As for this clone: Germline and junction disagree at one end, which may indicate a read error. This chain links TRBV7-7 with TRBJ2-5; 12 bases fit TRBD1. The CDR3 has 16 amino acids. CDR1 is SSHAT, CDR2 FNYEAQ, per germline (reference sequence). CDR3 protein: CASSLAGTGGLETQYF. The CDR3 DNA reads as TGTGCTAGCAGCTTAGCGGGGACAGGGGGCCTAGAGACCCAGTACTTC. The whole variable domain, filled in from reference TRBV7-7 and TRBJ2-5, reads GAGVSQSPRYKVTKRGQDVTLRCDPISSHATLYWYQQALGQGPEFLTYFNYEAQPDKSGLPSDRFSAERPEGSISTLTIQRTEQRDSAMYRCASSLAGTGGLETQYFGPGTRLLVL.

The rearrangement uses TRBV13 and TRBJ1-4; 7 bases line up with TRBD1. Germline V gene data show CDR1 as PRHDT and CDR2 as FYEKMQ (reference sequence). The CDR3 length is 14 residues. V gave up 3 bases and J gave up 5 bases; unmatched junction bases: 3. The CDR3 reads CASSFRGANEKLFF. CDR3 nucleotide sequence: TGTGCCAGCAGCTTCAGGGGGGCCAATGAAAAACTGTTTTTT.

The chain combines TRBV6-5 with TRBJ2-5, with 7 bases fitting TRBD1. With V trimmed by 5 bases and J by 5 bases, 8 bases remained unmatched. Germline values: CDR1 MNHEY, CDR2 SVGAGI. CDR3 length: 14 amino acids. The CDR3 sequence: CASSIVGGRETQYF. The CDR3, as DNA: TGTGCCAGCAGTATCGTAGGGGGCAGGGAGACCCAGTACTTC.

The chain couples TRBV2 to TRBJ1-1; TRBD1 matches 9 bases. Germline lookup yields CDR1 SNHLY and CDR2 FYNNEI. This CDR3 contains 13 residues. V shed 6 bases and J 1 base; nucleotides not matched to a gene: 0. The CDR3 sequence: CASRGQGNTEAFF. The CDR3 DNA reads TGTGCCAGCAGGGGACAGGGGAACACTGAAGCTTTCTTT.

V is TRBV6-5 and J is TRBJ1-6; TRBD1 is a possible D gene (6 bases). Trimming cost V 8 bases and J 9 bases, with 14 bases left between them. CDR1 and CDR2 from the germline V gene are MNHEY and SVGAGI. This CDR3 region has 13 residues. CDR3 DNA: TGTGCCAGCTCACAGGGTTTAGGTTCACCCCTCCACTTT. It encodes CASSQGLGSPLHF.

The gene calls are TRBV7-2 and TRBJ1-6; D gene unclear. The CDR3 consists of 12 residues. The germline CDR1 and CDR2 sequences are SGHTA and FQGNSA. The V gene lost 4 bases and the J gene lost 8 bases, with 6 bases spanning the gap. CDR3 residues: CASSSRDSPLHF. CDR3 sequence (DNA): TGTGCCAGCAGCTCTCGAGATTCACCCCTCCACTTT. Supplemented by reference TRBV7-2 and TRBJ1-6, the full variable domain reads GAGVSQSPSNKVTEKGKDVELRCDPISGHTALYWYRQSLGQGLEFLIYFQGNSAPDKSGLPSDRFSAERTGGSVSTLTIQRTQQEDSAVYLCASSSRDSPLHFGNGTRLTVT.

The genes are TRBV5-6 and TRBJ2-3, with D uncertain. V was pared by 0 bases and J by 2 bases, with 10 bases between. The CDR3 length is 15 residues. The germline V gene encodes CDR1 SGHDT and CDR2 YYEEEE. As DNA, the CDR3 is TGTGCCAGCAGCTTGGGTGGTAGTAACACAGATACGCAGTATTTT. Its protein is CASSLGGSNTDTQYF.

The chain combines TRBV18 with TRBJ2-1, with 9 bases matching TRBD2. V lost 4 bases and J lost 0; bases outside the gene matches: 7. The CDR3 totals 17 residues. CDR1 and CDR2 from the germline V gene are KGHSH and LQKENI. The CDR3 spells CASSLLAGDLSYNEQFF. The CDR3 DNA sequence: TGTGCCAGCTCACTGTTAGCGGGGGACCTCTCCTACAATGAGCAGTTCTTC.

This clone was detected once. J is TRBJ1-4 and V is TRBV5-1; 8 bases align to TRBD1. Germline V gene lookup returns CDR1 SGHRS and CDR2 YFSETQ. This CDR3 spans 14 amino acids. The trim removed 0 bases at V and 8 bases at J, leaving 3 bases unmatched. The CDR3 coding sequence is TGCGCCAGCAGCTTGGCCGGGACAGGCGAAAAACTGTTTTTT. This sequence encodes CASSLAGTGEKLFF.